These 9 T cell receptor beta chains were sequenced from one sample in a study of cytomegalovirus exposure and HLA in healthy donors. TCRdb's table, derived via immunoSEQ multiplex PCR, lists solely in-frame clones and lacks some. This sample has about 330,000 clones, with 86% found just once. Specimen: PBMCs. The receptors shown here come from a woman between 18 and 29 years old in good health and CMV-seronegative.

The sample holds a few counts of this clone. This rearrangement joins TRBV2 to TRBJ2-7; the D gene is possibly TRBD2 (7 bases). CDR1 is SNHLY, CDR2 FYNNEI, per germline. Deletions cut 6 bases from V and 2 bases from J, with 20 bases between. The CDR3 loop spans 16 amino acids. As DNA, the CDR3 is TGTGCCAGCAGGAGCAATCTGGGGGCGGGGGCCTACGAGCAGTACTTC. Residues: CASRSNLGAGAYEQYF.

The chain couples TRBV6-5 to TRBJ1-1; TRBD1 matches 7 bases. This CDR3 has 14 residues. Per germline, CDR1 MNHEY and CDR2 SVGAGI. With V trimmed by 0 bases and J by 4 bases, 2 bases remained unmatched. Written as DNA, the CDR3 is TGTGCCAGCAGTTACTCCAGGGGGTCCACTGAAGCTTTCTTT. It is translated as CASSYSRGSTEAFF.

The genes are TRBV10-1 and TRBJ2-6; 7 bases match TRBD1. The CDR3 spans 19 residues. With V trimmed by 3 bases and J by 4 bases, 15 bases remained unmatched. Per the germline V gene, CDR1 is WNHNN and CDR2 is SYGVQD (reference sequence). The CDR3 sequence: CASSENPGQILSGANVLTF. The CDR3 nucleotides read TGCGCCAGCAGTGAAAATCCGGGACAGATTTTATCCGGGGCCAACGTCCTGACTTTC.

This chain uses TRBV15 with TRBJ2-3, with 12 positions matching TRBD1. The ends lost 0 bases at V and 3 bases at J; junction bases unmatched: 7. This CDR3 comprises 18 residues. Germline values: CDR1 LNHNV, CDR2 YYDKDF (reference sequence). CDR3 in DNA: TGTGCCACCAGCAGAGATCTTGGGACAGGGGGCACGACAGATACGCAGTATTTT. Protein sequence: CATSRDLGTGGTTDTQYF.

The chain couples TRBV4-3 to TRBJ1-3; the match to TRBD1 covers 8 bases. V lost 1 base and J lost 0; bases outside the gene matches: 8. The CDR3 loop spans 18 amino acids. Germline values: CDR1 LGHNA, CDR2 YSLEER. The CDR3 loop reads CASSQAPTGAFSGNTIYF. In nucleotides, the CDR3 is TGCGCCAGCAGCCAAGCGCCGACAGGGGCCTTCTCTGGAAACACCATATATTTT.

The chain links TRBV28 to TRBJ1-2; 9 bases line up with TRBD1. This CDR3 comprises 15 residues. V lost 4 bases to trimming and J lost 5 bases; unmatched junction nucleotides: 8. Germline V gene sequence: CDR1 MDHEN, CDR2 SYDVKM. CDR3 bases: TGTGCCAGCAGTTCGGCGGGACAGGGAAGTTATGGCTACACCTTC. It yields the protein CASSSAGQGSYGYTF.

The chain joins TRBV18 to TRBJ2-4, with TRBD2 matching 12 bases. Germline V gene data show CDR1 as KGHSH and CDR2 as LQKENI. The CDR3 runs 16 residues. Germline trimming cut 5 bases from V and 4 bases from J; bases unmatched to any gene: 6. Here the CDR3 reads CASSEMGTSGKNIQYF. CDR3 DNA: TGTGCCAGCTCAGAAATGGGGACTAGCGGGAAAAACATTCAGTACTTC.

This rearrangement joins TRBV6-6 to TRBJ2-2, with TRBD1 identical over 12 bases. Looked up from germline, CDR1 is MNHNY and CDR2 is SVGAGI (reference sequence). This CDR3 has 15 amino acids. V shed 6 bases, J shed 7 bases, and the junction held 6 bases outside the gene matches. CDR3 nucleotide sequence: TGTGCCAGCAGATGGGACAGGGGGCGCGTCGGGGAGCTGTTTTTT. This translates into CASRWDRGRVGELFF.

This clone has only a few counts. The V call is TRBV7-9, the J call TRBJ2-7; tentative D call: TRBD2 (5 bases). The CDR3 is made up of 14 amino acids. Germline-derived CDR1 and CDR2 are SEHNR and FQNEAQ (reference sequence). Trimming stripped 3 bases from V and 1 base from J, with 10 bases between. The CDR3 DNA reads TGTGCCAGCAGCTTGCGCGGCGGGTCCTACGAGCAGTACTTC. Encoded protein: CASSLRGGSYEQYF.